This entry lists 6 T cell receptor beta chains sequenced from one sample in a study of blood T cell repertoires in COVID-19. TCRdb keeps only in-frame clones here, not all; method: immunoSEQ multiplex PCR. Of 210,000 or so clones detected, around 85% appear once; the ten largest clones hold roughly 13%. Sequencing input: peripheral blood. All receptors come from a man in his fifties who had recovered from COVID-19.

This chain links TRBV28 with TRBJ2-1; 16 bases line up with TRBD2. V lost 5 bases to trimming and J lost 7 bases; unmatched junction nucleotides: 20. The CDR3 has 21 residues. The germline V gene encodes CDR1 MDHEN and CDR2 SYDVKM. In DNA form, the CDR3 reads TGTGCCAGCAGTATTCTACGTCCGGGACTAGCGGGAGGGCCTAGGAGAAATGAGCAGTTCTTC. Translated: CASSILRPGLAGGPRRNEQFF.

The J gene is TRBJ1-5, the V gene TRBV15; the D is unclear. V lost 0 bases to trimming and J lost 9 bases, with 15 bases between them. CDR1 is LNHNV, CDR2 YYDKDF, per germline (reference sequence). The CDR3 extends over 15 amino acids. The CDR3, as DNA: TGTGCCACCAGCAGAGATGGGGTCGAGGGCTCGCCCCAGCATTTT. Its protein is CATSRDGVEGSPQHF.

V usage is TRBV27 and J usage is TRBJ1-2; D may be TRBD1 (5 bases). Between the trimmed V and J ends, which lost 5 bases and 2 bases, there was a span of 15 bases. The CDR3 has 15 amino acids. The germline CDR1 and CDR2 sequences are MNHEY and SMNVEV (reference sequence). In DNA, the CDR3 is TGTGCCAGCAGTCCCCGGGAGGGGTGGAACTATGGCTACACCTTC. Translating gives CASSPREGWNYGYTF.

The CDR3 DNA follows: TGTGCCAGTGCAGGGGAAGGGGAGACCCAGTACTTC. It codes for CASAGEGETQYF. V and J are TRBV19 and TRBJ2-5, with D possibly matching TRBD1 (6 bases). Deletions cut 8 bases from V and 5 bases from J, with 12 bases between. The CDR3 is 12 residues long. CDR1 and CDR2 (germline): LNHDA, SQIVND (reference sequence).

The genes are TRBV21-1 and TRBJ2-2; the table names TRBD1, a call not compared with the DNA. TRBV21-1 is assigned pseudogene status. The CDR3 has 17 residues. CDR3 residues: CASSKALGQTNTGELFF. The CDR3 DNA is TGTGCCAGCAGCAAAGCGCTCGGACAAACGAACACCGGGGAGCTGTTTTTT.

The chain uses TRBV11-2 and TRBJ2-5; 12 positions match TRBD2. From germline, CDR1 is SGHAT and CDR2 FQNNGV. The CDR3 length is 19 residues. The V and J ends lost 1 base and 2 bases, in that order; junction bases with no gene match: 11. The CDR3 is CASSLVLGLAGGIQETQYF. As DNA, the CDR3 is TGTGCCAGCAGCTTAGTATTGGGCCTAGCGGGGGGGATACAAGAGACCCAGTACTTC.